Shown below are 27 T cell receptor beta chains from a single sample sequenced in a study of molecular identifiers for immune sequencing clone quantification. Via MiXCR, TCRdb re-called the PCR reads, giving one row per CDR3 protein. The sample has a few hundred thousand distinct CDR3 sequences, roughly a fifth seen once. The sequencing input was naive CD8+ T cells from blood, with Jurkat cell RNA spiked in. Specified subset: FACS-sorted CD8+CD4-CCR7+CD45RA+ naive T cells. These TCRs come from a human donor in good health. Some libraries in this study had Jurkat cell RNA spiked in.

Regarding this clonotype: A much larger clone sits a single nucleotide away, making a read error possible. The rearrangement links TRBV7-2 to TRBJ2-1; a possible D gene is TRBD1 (6 bases). The V gene's germline CDR1 is SGHTA and CDR2 FQGNSA. The CDR3 consists of 15 residues. The DNA for the CDR3 is TGTGCCAGCAGCTTAGACAGGGCATCCTACAATGAGCGGTTCTTC. It encodes CASSLDRASYNERFF.

This chain uses TRBV5-4 with TRBJ2-7, with 9 bases fitting TRBD1. The V and J ends lost 4 bases and 5 bases, in that order; junction bases with no gene match: 10. The CDR3 runs to 15 residues. Germline V gene sequence: CDR1 SGHNT, CDR2 YYREEE (reference sequence). CDR3 residues: CASSPSGTGLHEQYF. CDR3 DNA: TGTGCCAGCAGCCCATCCGGGACAGGGCTCCACGAGCAGTACTTC.

The CDR3 DNA follows: TGCGCCAGCAGCCAAGATAAGAGGGGACACCCGGAGGTTGAAGCTTTCTTT. Translating gives CASSQDKRGHPEVEAFF. The chain carries TRBV4-3 and TRBJ1-1; weak D call: TRBD1 (6 bases). The CDR3 sequence is 17 residues long. Trimming cost V 0 bases and J 7 bases, with 21 bases left between them. Germline values: CDR1 LGHNA, CDR2 YSLEER.

For this clonotype: Since a much larger clone is just one base distant, this may be a read error. This rearrangement joins TRBV4-1 to TRBJ2-7; TRBD1 might be the D (5 bases). Germline-derived CDR1 and CDR2 are MGHRA and YSYEKL. The CDR3 loop spans 15 amino acids. V dropped 0 bases and J dropped 3 bases, with 12 bases sitting between them. The CDR3 sequence: CASSQDSGNCYEQYF. For the CDR3, the DNA is TGCGCCAGCAGCCAAGACTCAGGGAACTGCTACGAGCAGTACTTC.

This clonotype appeared many times. This rearrangement joins TRBV30 to TRBJ2-7; TRBD2 agrees at 9 bases. CDR3 length equals 16 residues. Trimming cost V 0 bases and J 5 bases; bases outside gene matches: 11. Germline CDR1 and CDR2: GTSNPN and SVGIG (reference sequence). The CDR3 DNA reads TGTGCCTGGAGTGTGCTTGTCGTAGCGGGAGCGGACGAGCAGTACTTC. It codes for CAWSVLVVAGADEQYF.

This clonotype was detected a few times. A read error may account for a junction end that differs from germline. This rearrangement joins TRBV5-3 to TRBJ2-5, with D possibly being TRBD2 (5 bases). TRBV5-3 is assigned to the ORF class and has an uncertain function. The CDR3 has 16 residues. The CDR3, as DNA: TGTGCCAGCAGCTTGGACGTGGTCGGGGAAGGGGAGACCCAGTACTTC. Translated, it gives CASSLDVVGEGETQYF.

This clonotype was seen repeatedly, ten times or more. CDR3 sequence reads: CASIADRGYEQYF. The CDR3 DNA reads as TGTGCCAGCATCGCCGACAGGGGCTACGAGCAGTACTTC. The genes are TRBV5-6 and TRBJ2-7, with 8 bases matching TRBD1. Germline assignment: CDR1 SGHDT and CDR2 YYEEEE. The CDR3 sequence is 13 residues long. The trim removed 6 bases at V and 3 bases at J, leaving 5 bases unmatched.

The genes are TRBV6-2 or TRBV6-3 and TRBJ2-7; 7 bases map to TRBD1. The CDR3 is 16 residues long. Germline V lookup: CDR1 MNHEY, CDR2 SVGEGT. V dropped 5 bases and J dropped 0; count of bases not matched to a gene: 10. The CDR3 bases are TGTGCCAGCAGTCCCCTAAGACAGGGAAGCTCCTACGAGCAGTACTTC. Protein: CASSPLRQGSSYEQYF.

V is TRBV4-1 and J is TRBJ2-1; D is unclear. The CDR3 extends over 12 amino acids. The V end lost 1 base, the J end lost 6 bases, and 4 bases lay between the germline ends. The germline CDR1 and CDR2 sequences are MGHRA and YSYEKL. The CDR3 DNA reads TGCGCCAGCAGCCAAGCTACCAATGAGCAGTTCTTC. As protein: CASSQATNEQFF.

The chain carries TRBV5-6 and TRBJ2-2; unclear D gene. This CDR3 region has 14 residues. V lost 0 bases and J lost 10, with 13 bases in between. Germline-derived CDR1 and CDR2 are SGHDT and YYEEEE. The CDR3 is CASSLAISAEELFF. Here the CDR3 DNA reads TGTGCCAGCAGCTTGGCTATCTCGGCCGAGGAGCTGTTTTTT. Full variable domain (rest looked up from reference TRBV5-6 and TRBJ2-2): DAGVTQSPTHLIKTRGQQVTLRCSPKSGHDTVSWYQQALGQGPQFIFQYYEEEERQRGNFPDRFSGHQFPNYSSELNVNALLLGDSALYLCASSLAISAEELFFGEGSRLTVL.

This clonotype was counted many times. The V and J genes are TRBV30 and TRBJ2-1; D perhaps matches TRBD2 (6 bases). V was clipped by 0 bases and J by 8 bases, with 8 bases between them. Germline CDR1 GTSNPN, CDR2 SVGIG (reference sequence). The CDR3 is 12 amino acids. In DNA form, the CDR3 reads TGTGCCTGGAGTGTTACGGGGGATGAGCAGTTCTTC. This gives the protein CAWSVTGDEQFF.

There are a few counts of this clonotype. The chain recombines TRBV12-3 or TRBV12-4 with TRBJ2-1; 8 nucleotides align to TRBD2. Germline trimming cut 8 bases from V and 2 bases from J; bases unmatched to any gene: 5. There are 14 residues in the CDR3. The CDR3 here is CASASGGPYNEQFF. The CDR3 DNA reads as TGTGCCAGCGCAAGCGGGGGCCCCTACAATGAGCAGTTCTTC.

This clonotype was detected ten times or more. The V gene is TRBV11-2, the J gene TRBJ2-7, with unresolved D. The CDR3 spans 14 residues. Between the trimmed V and J ends, which lost 0 bases and 1 base, there was a span of 7 bases. CDR1 is SGHAT and CDR2 is FQNNGV in the germline V gene. The CDR3 nucleotides read TGTGCCAGCAGCTTAGAATTGGGTTCCTACGAGCAGTACTTC. Amino acid sequence: CASSLELGSYEQYF.

The gene calls are TRBV19 and TRBJ2-1, with 10 bases aligning to TRBD2. CDR1 is LNHDA and CDR2 is SQIVND in the germline V gene (reference sequence). The ends lost 3 bases at V and 9 bases at J; junction bases unmatched: 2. CDR3 length: 13 residues. The CDR3 DNA reads as TGTGCCAGTAGTATCTCTAGCGGGGGTGAGCAGTTCTTC. Translating gives CASSISSGGEQFF.

This clonotype occurred a few times. At one end, the junction sequence differs from germline, possibly due to a read error. In DNA, the CDR3 is TGTGCCGGCAGTTTGGAACAGGGGAACTATGGCTACACCTTC. It encodes CAGSLEQGNYGYTF. The rearrangement links TRBV12-3 or TRBV12-4 to TRBJ1-2; 7 positions agree with TRBD1. The CDR3 length is 14 residues.

This clonotype was detected many times. The chain uses TRBV7-3 and TRBJ2-1; 10 bases line up with TRBD2. V shed 2 bases and J 7 bases; nucleotides not matched to a gene: 5. The CDR3 length is 15 residues. Germline CDR1 is SGHTA and CDR2 is FQGTGA. CDR3 nucleotide sequence: TGTGCCAGCAGCTTACTAGCGGGAGCGGGTAATGAGCAGTTCTTC. This sequence encodes CASSLLAGAGNEQFF.

This clonotype was counted only a few times. The genes are TRBV2 and TRBJ1-2, with 8 nucleotides matching TRBD1. CDR1 is SNHLY, CDR2 FYNNEI, per germline. The V gene end was trimmed by 5 bases and the J gene end by 3 bases; junction bases not matched to a gene: 11. The CDR3 loop spans 16 amino acids. CDR3 region: CASSIDGQGLYYGYTF. CDR3 coding DNA: TGTGCCAGCAGTATCGATGGACAGGGTTTATACTATGGCTACACCTTC.

For this clonotype: Possible read error: a much larger clone is one base away. This chain joins TRBV13 and TRBJ1-4, with TRBD1 identical over 9 bases. CDR3 length: 16 amino acids. Germline CDR1 is PRHDT and CDR2 is FYEKMQ (reference sequence). In DNA form, the CDR3 reads TGTGCCAGCAGCTTAGGTGGGACAGGGACGATTGAAAAACCGTTTTTT. Translation: CASSLGGTGTIEKPFF.

Points on this clonotype: The conserved closing phenylalanine or tryptophan is absent in this CDR3, likely reflecting a read error. The chain employs TRBV28 and TRBJ2-2, with TRBD1 matching 8 bases. In germline, CDR1 is MDHEN, CDR2 SYDVKM. With 4 bases clipped from V and 6 bases from J, the junction kept 13 bases outside the gene matches. This CDR3 region has 17 residues. The CDR3 loop reads CASSSPTGEASAGELFL. The CDR3 DNA reads TGTGCCAGCAGTTCTCCGACAGGGGAGGCGAGCGCCGGGGAGCTGTTTCTT.

This clonotype occurred many times. The CDR3 DNA reads as TGTGCCATCAAGGGGGTGAGCTCCTACAATGAGCAGTTCTTC. As protein: CAIKGVSSYNEQFF. This rearrangement joins TRBV10-3 to TRBJ2-1; the D gene is possibly TRBD1 (6 bases). V was trimmed by 7 bases and J by 0 bases, leaving 10 bases between them. Germline lookup yields CDR1 ENHRY and CDR2 SYGVKD. CDR3 length equals 14 residues.

Turning to this clonotype: The junction departs from germline at one end; a sequencing error may be responsible. The J gene is TRBJ2-5, the V gene TRBV7-9; TRBD2 agrees at 7 bases. Germline values: CDR1 SEHNR, CDR2 FQNEAQ (reference sequence). This CDR3 is built from 16 residues. The DNA for the CDR3 is TGTGCCAGCCTGGGGCAATGGGGAGGGCACCAAGAGACCCGGTACTTC. It yields the protein CASLGQWGGHQETRYF.

This chain uses TRBV6-2 or TRBV6-3 with TRBJ2-7; D is ambiguous. The V end was cut by 8 bases, the J end by 0 bases, with 14 bases between. The germline V gene encodes CDR1 MNHEY and CDR2 SVGEGT. The CDR3 loop spans 14 amino acids. The CDR3 DNA reads TGTGCCAGCGAAACAGAATTAACCTCCTACGAGCAGTACTTC. It translates to CASETELTSYEQYF.

The J gene is TRBJ2-7, the V gene TRBV7-9; 9 bases are a match to TRBD2. This CDR3 is 14 amino acids long. Germline V gene data show CDR1 as SEHNR and CDR2 as FQNEAQ (reference sequence). J was trimmed by 1 base and V by 5 bases; bases with no gene match: 3. The CDR3 DNA is TGTGCCAGCAGCGATAGCGGGAGTTCCTACGAGCAGTACTTC. Residues: CASSDSGSSYEQYF.

Regarding this clonotype: A read error is likely, as this CDR3 ends without the conserved phenylalanine or tryptophan. The chain combines TRBV7-6 with TRBJ1-1; D remains unclear. This CDR3 has 15 amino acids. V lost 1 base and J lost 1, with 10 bases in between. CDR1 is SGHVS, CDR2 FNYEAQ, per germline. The CDR3 is CASSLDTLWNTEAFS. CDR3 coding DNA: TGTGCCAGCAGCTTAGACACCTTGTGGAACACTGAAGCTTTCTCT.

With regard to this clonotype: One end of the junction does not line up with germline, which may come from a read error. The chain joins TRBV4-3 to TRBJ2-2; 12 bases map to TRBD1. This CDR3 region has 18 residues. The germline CDR1 and CDR2 sequences are LGHNA and YSLEER. The CDR3 loop is CASSQGPGTGGSTGKLFF. CDR3 sequence (DNA): TGCGCCAGCAGCCAAGGGCCCGGGACAGGGGGCAGCACCGGGAAGCTGTTTTTT.

The chain combines TRBV9 with TRBJ2-1; unclear D gene. Germline V gene lookup returns CDR1 SGDLS and CDR2 YYNGEE. This CDR3 is 11 amino acids long. V shed 0 bases and J shed 8 bases, with 3 bases lying between them. Written as DNA, the CDR3 is TGTGCCAGCAGCGTAGATGATGAGCAGTTCTTC. It yields the protein CASSVDDEQFF.

The sample holds many counts of this clonotype. The rearrangement links TRBV2 to TRBJ2-3; 10 nucleotides line up with TRBD1. Trimming removed 3 bases from V and 4 bases from J; junction bases left unmatched: 1. Germline lookup yields CDR1 SNHLY and CDR2 FYNNEI. The CDR3 length is 14 residues. CDR3 in DNA: TGTGCCAGCAGTGACGGACAGGGGGCAGATACGCAGTATTTT. This codes for CASSDGQGADTQYF.